This TCR beta chain was recovered during a study of CD8 T cells in ankylosing spondylitis. CDR1 and CDR2 (germline): SNHLY, FYNNEI. Trimming took 2 bases from V and 0 from J, leaving 9 bases between them. This CDR3 is 15 amino acids long. Of note for this clonotype: Its antigen is unidentified.

Researchers built TCR beta libraries using quantitative 5'-RACE with molecular barcodes. Each CDR3 protein is one row after TCRdb ran MiXCR on the 5' RACE reads. This sample has 400,000 or so distinct CDR3 sequences, with 25% to 30% found just once. The study's findings and limits: Researchers report that disease-linked clones proved CD8+ and relatively rare in peripheral blood. Roughly eight highly homologous variants formed a TCR beta motif that appeared characteristic of ankylosing spondylitis blood. Some motif variants were previously reported in reactive arthritis synovial fluid and blood.

Source material: blood, either unsorted or a sorted T cell fraction (not recorded which). J is TRBJ2-3 and V is TRBV2; D is undetermined. This sequence was found in a male donor with ankylosing spondylitis. The CDR3 region has the DNA TGTGCCAGCAGTGAATTGTCGGAGAGCACAGATACGCAGTATTTT. This encodes CASSELSESTDTQYF.